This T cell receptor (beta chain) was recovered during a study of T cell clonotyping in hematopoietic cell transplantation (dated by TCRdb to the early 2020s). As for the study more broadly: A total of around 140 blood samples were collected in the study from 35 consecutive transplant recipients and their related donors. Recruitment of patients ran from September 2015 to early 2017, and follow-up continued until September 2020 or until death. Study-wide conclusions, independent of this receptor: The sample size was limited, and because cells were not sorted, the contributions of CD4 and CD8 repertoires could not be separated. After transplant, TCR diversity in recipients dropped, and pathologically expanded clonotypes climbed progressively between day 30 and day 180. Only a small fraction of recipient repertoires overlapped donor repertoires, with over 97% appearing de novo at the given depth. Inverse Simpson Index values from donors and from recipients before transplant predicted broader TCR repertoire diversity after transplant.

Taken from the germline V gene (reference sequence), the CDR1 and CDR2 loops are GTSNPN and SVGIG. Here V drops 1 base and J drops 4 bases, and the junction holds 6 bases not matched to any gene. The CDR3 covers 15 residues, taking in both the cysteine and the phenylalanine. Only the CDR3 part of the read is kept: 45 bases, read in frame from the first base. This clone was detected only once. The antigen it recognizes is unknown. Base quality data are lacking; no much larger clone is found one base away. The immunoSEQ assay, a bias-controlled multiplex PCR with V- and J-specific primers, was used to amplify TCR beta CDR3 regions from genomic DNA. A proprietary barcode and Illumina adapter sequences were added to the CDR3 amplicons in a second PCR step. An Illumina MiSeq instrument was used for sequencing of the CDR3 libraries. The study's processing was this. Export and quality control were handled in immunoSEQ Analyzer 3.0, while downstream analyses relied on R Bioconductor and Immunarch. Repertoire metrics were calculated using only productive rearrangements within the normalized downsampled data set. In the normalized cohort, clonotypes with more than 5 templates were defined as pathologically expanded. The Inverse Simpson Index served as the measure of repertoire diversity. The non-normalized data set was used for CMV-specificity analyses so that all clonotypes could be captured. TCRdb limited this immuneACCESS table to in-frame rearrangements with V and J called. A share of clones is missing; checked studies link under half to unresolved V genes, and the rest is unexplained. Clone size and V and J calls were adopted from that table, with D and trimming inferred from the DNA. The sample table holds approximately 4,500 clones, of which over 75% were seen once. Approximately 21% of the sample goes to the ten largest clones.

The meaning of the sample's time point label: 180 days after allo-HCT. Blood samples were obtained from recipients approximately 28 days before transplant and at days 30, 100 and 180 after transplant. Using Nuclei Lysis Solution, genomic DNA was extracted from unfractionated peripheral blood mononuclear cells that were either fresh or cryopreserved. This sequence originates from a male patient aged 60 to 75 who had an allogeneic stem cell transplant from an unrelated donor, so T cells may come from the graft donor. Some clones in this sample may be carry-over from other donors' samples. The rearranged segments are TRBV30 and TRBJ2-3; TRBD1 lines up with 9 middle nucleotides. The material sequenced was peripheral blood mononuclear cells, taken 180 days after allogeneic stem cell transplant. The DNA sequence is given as TGTGCCTGGAGTGGGAGGACAGGGGATGCAGATACGCAGTATTTT. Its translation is CAWSGRTGDADTQYF.